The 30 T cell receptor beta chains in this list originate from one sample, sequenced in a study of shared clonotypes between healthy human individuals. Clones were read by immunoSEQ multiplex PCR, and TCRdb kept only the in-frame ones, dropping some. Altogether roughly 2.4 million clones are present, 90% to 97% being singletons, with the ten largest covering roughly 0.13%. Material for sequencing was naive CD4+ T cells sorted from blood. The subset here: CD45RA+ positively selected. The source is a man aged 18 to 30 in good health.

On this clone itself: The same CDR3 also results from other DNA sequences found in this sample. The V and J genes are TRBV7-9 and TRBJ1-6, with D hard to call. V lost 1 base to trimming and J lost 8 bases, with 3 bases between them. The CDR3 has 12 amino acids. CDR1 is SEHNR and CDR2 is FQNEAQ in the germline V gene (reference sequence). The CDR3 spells CASSLVDSPLHF. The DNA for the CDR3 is TGTGCCAGCAGCTTAGTTGATTCACCCCTCCACTTT.

CDR3 protein: CASSVTLPALEQYF. The DNA for the CDR3 is TGTGCCAGTAGTGTTACCCTGCCAGCCTTGGAGCAGTACTTC. This sequence joins TRBV19 and TRBJ2-7; D not certain. In germline, CDR1 is LNHDA, CDR2 SQIVND (reference sequence). V was pared by 5 bases and J by 7 bases, with 18 bases between. The CDR3 runs to 14 residues.

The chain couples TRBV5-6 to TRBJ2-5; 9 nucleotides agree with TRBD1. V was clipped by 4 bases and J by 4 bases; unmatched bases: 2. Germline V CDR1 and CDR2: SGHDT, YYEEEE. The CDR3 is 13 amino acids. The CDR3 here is CASSTTGGETQYF. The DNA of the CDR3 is TGTGCCAGCAGCACGACAGGGGGAGAGACCCAGTACTTC. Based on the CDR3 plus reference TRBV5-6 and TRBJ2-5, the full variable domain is DAGVTQSPTHLIKTRGQQVTLRCSPKSGHDTVSWYQQALGQGPQFIFQYYEEEERQRGNFPDRFSGHQFPNYSSELNVNALLLGDSALYLCASSTTGGETQYFGPGTRLLVL.

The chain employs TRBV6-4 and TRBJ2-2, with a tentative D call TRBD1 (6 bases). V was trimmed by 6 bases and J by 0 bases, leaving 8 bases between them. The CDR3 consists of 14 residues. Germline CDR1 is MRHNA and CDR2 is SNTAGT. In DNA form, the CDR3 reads TGTGCCAGCAGCAGGGGAGCGAACACCGGGGAGCTGTTTTTT. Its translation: CASSRGANTGELFF.

CDR3 sequence: CASSSSNMNTEAFF. For the CDR3, the DNA is TGTGCCAGCAGCAGTAGTAACATGAACACTGAAGCTTTCTTT. The chain is built from TRBV6-1 and TRBJ1-1; no firm D call. Between the trimmed V and J ends, which lost 6 bases and 0 bases, there was a span of 11 bases. This CDR3 is 14 amino acids long. Looked up from germline, CDR1 is MNHNS and CDR2 is SASEGT.

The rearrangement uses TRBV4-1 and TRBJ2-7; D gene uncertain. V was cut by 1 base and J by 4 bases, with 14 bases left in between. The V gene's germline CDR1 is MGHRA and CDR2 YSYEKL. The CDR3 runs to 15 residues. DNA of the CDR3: TGCGCCAGCAGCCAAGTTGCTCTGAAGGGTTACGAGCAGTACTTC. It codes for CASSQVALKGYEQYF.

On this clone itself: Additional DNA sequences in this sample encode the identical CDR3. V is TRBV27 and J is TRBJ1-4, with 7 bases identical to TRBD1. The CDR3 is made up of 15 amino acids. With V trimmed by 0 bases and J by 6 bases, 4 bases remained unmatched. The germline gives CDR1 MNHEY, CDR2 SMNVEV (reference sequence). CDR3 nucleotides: TGTGCCAGCAGTTTATCTCAGGGGGGTTATGAAAAACTGTTTTTT. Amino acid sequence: CASSLSQGGYEKLFF.

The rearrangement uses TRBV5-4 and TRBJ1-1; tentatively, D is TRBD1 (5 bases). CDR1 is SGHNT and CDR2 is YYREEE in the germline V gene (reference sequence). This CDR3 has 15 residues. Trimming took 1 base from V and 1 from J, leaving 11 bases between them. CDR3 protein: CASSLKGRGNTEAFF. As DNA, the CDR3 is TGTGCCAGCAGCTTGAAGGGACGGGGGAACACTGAAGCTTTCTTT.

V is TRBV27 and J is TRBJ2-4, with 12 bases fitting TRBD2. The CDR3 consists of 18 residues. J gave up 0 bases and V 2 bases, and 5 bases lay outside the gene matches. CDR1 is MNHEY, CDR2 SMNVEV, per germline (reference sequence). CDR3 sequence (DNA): TGTGCCAGCAGTTTAGGGACTAGCGGGTCTCTAGCCAAAAACATTCAGTACTTC. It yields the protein CASSLGTSGSLAKNIQYF.

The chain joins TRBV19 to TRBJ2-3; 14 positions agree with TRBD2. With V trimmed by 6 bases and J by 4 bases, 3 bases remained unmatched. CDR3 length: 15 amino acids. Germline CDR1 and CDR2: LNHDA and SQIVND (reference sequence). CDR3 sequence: CASSPGLAGADTQYF. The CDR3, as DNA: TGTGCCAGTAGCCCGGGACTAGCGGGAGCAGATACGCAGTATTTT.

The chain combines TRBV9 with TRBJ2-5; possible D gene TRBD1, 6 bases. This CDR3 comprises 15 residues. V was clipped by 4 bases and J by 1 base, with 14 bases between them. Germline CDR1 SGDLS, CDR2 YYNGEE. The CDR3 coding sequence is TGTGCCAGCAGCCCCAAATTGGACAGCCAAGAGACCCAGTACTTC. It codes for CASSPKLDSQETQYF.

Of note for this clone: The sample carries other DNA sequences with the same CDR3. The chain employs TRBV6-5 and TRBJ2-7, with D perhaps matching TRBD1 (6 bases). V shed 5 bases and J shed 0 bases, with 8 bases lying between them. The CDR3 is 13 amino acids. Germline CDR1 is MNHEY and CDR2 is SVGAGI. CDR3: CASSGGLSYEQYF. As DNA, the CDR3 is TGTGCCAGCAGTGGGGGCCTCTCCTACGAGCAGTACTTC.

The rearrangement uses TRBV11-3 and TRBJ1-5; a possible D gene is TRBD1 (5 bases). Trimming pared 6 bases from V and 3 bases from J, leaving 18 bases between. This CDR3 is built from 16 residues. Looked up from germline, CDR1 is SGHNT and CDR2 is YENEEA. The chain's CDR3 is CASSLRGGFDNQPQHF. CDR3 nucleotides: TGTGCCAGCAGTTTAAGGGGAGGGTTTGACAATCAGCCCCAGCATTTT.

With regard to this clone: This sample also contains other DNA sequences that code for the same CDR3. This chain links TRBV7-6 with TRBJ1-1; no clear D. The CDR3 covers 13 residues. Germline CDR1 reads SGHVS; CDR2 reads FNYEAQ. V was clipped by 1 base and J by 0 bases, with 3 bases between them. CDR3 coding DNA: TGTGCCAGCAGCTTAGATATGAACACTGAAGCTTTCTTT. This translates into CASSLDMNTEAFF.

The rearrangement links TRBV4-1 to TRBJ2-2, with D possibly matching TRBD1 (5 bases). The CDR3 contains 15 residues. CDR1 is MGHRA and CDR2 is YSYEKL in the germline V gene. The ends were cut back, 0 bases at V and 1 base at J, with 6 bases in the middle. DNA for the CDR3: TGCGCCAGCAGCCAAGACAGGGTGAACACCGGGGAGCTGTTTTTT. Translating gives CASSQDRVNTGELFF.

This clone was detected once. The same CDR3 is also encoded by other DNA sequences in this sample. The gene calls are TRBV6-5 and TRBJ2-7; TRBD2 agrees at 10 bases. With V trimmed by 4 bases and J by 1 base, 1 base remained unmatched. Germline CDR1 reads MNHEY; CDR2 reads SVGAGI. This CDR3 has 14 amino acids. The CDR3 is CASSSGLASYEQYF. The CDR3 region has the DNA TGTGCCAGCAGTTCGGGACTAGCGTCCTACGAGCAGTACTTC.

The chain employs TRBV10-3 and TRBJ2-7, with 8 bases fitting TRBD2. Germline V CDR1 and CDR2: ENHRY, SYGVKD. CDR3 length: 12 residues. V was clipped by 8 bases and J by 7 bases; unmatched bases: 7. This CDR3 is CAIGGTRGEQYF. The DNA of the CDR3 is TGTGCCATCGGCGGGACTAGAGGGGAGCAGTACTTC.

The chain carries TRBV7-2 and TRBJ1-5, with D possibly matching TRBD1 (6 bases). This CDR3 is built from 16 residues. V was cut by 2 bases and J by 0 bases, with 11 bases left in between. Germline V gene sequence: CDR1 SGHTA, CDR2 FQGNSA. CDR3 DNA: TGTGCCAGCAGCTTATACAGGGTGAATAGCAATCAGCCCCAGCATTTT. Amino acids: CASSLYRVNSNQPQHF.

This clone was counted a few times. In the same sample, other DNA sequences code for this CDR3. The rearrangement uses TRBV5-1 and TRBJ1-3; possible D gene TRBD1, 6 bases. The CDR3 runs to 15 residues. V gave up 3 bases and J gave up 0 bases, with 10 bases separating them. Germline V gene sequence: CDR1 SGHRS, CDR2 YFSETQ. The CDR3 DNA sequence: TGCGCCAGCAGCTACACAGGGAACTCTGGAAACACCATATATTTT. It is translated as CASSYTGNSGNTIYF.

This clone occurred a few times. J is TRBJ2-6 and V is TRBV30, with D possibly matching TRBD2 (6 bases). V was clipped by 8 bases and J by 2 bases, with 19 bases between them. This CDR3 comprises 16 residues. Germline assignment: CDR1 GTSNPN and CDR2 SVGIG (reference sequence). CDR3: CAGGAGLWAGANVLTF. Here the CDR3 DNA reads TGTGCCGGAGGGGCGGGGCTCTGGGCTGGGGCCAACGTCCTGACTTTC.

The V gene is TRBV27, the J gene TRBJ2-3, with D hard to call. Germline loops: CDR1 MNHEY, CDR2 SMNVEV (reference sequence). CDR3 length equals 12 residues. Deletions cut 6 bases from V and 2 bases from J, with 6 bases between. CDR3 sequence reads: CASRSLTDTQYF. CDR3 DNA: TGTGCCAGCAGGTCCCTCACAGATACGCAGTATTTT.

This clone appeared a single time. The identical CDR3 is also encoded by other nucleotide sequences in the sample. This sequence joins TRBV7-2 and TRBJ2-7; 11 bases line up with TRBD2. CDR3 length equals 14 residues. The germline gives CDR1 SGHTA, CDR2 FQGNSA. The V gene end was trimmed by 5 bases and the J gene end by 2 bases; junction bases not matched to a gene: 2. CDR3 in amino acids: CASSPGLAAYEQYF. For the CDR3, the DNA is TGTGCCAGCAGCCCGGGACTAGCGGCCTACGAGCAGTACTTC.

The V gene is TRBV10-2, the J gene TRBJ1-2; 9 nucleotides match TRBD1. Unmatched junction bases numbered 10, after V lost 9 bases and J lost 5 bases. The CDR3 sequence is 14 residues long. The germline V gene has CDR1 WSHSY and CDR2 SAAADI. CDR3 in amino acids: CASSRGQGVYGYTF. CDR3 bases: TGCGCCAGTAGTAGGGGACAGGGTGTTTATGGCTACACCTTC.

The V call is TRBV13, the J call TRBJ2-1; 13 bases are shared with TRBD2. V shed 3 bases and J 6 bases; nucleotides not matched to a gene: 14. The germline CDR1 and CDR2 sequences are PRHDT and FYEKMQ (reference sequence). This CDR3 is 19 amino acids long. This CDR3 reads CASSFRTSGSTGSGNEQFF. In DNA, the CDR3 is TGTGCCAGCAGCTTCAGGACTAGCGGGAGTACTGGAAGTGGCAATGAGCAGTTCTTC.

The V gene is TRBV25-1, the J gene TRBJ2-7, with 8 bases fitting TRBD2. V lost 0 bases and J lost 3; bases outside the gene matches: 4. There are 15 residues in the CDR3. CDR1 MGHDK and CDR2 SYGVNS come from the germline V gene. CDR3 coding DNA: TGTGCCAGCAGTGAATATGTCGGGGGGGACTACGAGCAGTACTTC. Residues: CASSEYVGGDYEQYF.

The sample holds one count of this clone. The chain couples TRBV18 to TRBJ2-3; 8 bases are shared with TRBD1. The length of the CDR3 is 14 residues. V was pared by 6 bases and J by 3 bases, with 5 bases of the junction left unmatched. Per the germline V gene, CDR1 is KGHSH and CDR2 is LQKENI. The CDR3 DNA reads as TGTGCCAGCTCCAGACAGGGGCGGACAGATACGCAGTATTTT. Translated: CASSRQGRTDTQYF.

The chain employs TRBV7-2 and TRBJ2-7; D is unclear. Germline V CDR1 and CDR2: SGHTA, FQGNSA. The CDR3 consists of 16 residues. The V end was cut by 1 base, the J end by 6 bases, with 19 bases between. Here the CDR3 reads CASSLVHVSLSLEQYF. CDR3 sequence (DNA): TGTGCCAGCAGCTTAGTGCATGTTTCGCTTTCCCTCGAGCAGTACTTC.

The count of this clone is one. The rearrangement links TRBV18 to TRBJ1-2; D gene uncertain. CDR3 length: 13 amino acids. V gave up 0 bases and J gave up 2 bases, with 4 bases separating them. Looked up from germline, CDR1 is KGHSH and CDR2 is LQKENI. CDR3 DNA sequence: TGTGCCAGCTCACCACCGTTAAACTATGGCTACACCTTC. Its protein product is CASSPPLNYGYTF.

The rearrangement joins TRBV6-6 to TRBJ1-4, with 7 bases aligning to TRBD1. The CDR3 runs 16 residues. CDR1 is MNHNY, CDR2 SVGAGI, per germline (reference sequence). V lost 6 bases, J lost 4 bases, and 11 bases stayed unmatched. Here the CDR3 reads CASSRQPGQSNEKLFF. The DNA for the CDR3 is TGTGCCAGCAGCCGCCAACCGGGACAGAGTAATGAAAAACTGTTTTTT.

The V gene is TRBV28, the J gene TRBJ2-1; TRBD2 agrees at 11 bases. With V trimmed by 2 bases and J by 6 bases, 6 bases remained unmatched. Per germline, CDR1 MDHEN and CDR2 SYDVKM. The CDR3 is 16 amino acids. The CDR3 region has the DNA TGTGCCAGCAGTTTACCCGGGACTAGCGGCCGCAATGAGCAGTTCTTC. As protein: CASSLPGTSGRNEQFF.